The TCR beta chain under discussion was sequenced for a study of T cell changes during pregnancy in multiple sclerosis. Assay: immunoSEQ multiplex PCR; the TCRdb copy retains only in-frame clones and omits some. The top ten clones hold about 1.2% of a sample with roughly 47,000 clones, roughly nine tenths of them seen once. The TCR originated in a female donor with multiple sclerosis, enrolled in a pregnancy study. The sample here was CD4+ T cells from peripheral blood mononuclear cells, taken after pregnancy.

The CDR3 region is CASSERRKNIQYF. The CDR3, as DNA: TGTGCCAGCAGTGAGCGGCGCAAAAACATTCAGTACTTC. V and J are TRBV2 and TRBJ2-4; D uncertain. V lost 3 bases and J 3 bases, leaving 6 bases between the germline ends. This CDR3 contains 13 residues. CDR1 is SNHLY and CDR2 is FYNNEI in the germline V gene.